This entry concerns a single T cell receptor beta chain. Profiled with immunoSEQ multiplex PCR; TCRdb holds only in-frame clones, not every one. Among 150,000 to 200,000 clones, about four fifths were seen once, and the ten largest hold about 1.9%. The data were taken from a study of cytotoxic CD8 clonotypes in ibrutinib-treated CLL. CDR3 length: 15 amino acids. CDR1 and CDR2 from the germline V gene are SGHTA and FQGNSA. Trimming cost V 5 bases and J 4 bases; bases outside gene matches: 8. The sequence came from a human donor with chronic lymphocytic leukemia. Sample: PBMCs, taken after 12 months of ibrutinib treatment. This chain links TRBV7-2 with TRBJ1-2; 9 nucleotides match TRBD1. This CDR3 reads CASSISLDRGYGYTF. DNA of the CDR3: TGTGCCAGCAGCATATCCTTGGACAGGGGCTATGGCTACACCTTC.